The 8 T cell receptor beta chains in this list originate from one sample, sequenced in a study of blood T cells in healthy people across ages. For the second PCR, which ran for about 7 to 12 cycles, a sample-barcoded 5' primer and a J-beta primer mix were used. MiXCR, run by TCRdb on the 5' RACE reads, gives a single entry per CDR3 protein. Among about 700,000 distinct CDR3 sequences listed, roughly 32% were seen once. Specimen: blood. Receptor source: a woman of 80 years or more in good health.

This clonotype has just a few counts. This may arise from a read error, as a much more abundant clone is one base away. The V gene is TRBV7-2, the J gene TRBJ1-6; possibly TRBD1 for D (6 bases). CDR1 and CDR2 from the germline V gene are SGHTA and FQGNSA. This CDR3 has 15 amino acids. The DNA of the CDR3 is TGTGCCAGCAGCCAAGGCGTAGGGGGACGATCACCCCGCCACTTT. Protein product: CASSQGVGGRSPRHF. Full variable domain (remainder filled in from reference TRBV7-2 and TRBJ1-6): GAGVSQSPSNKVTEKGKDVELRCDPISGHTALYWYRQSLGQGLEFLIYFQGNSAPDKSGLPSDRFSAERTGGSVSTLTIQRTQQEDSAVYLCASSQGVGGRSPRHFGNGTRLTVT.

This clonotype was seen at least ten times. J is TRBJ1-1 and V is TRBV14, with 7 nucleotides matching TRBD1. This CDR3 region has 14 residues. Trimming took 3 bases from V and 1 from J; bases not matched to a gene: 2. Germline lookup yields CDR1 SGHDN and CDR2 FVKESK. DNA of the CDR3: TGTGCCAGCAGCCAGGACAGGTGGAACACTGAAGCTTTCTTT. Translation gives CASSQDRWNTEAFF.

This clonotype has just one count. This chain uses TRBV10-2 with TRBJ2-3; D gene uncertain. Between the trimmed V and J ends, which lost 4 bases and 4 bases, there was a span of 9 bases. CDR1 is WSHSY, CDR2 SAAADI, per germline. The CDR3 consists of 13 residues. The CDR3 DNA reads TGCGCCAGCAGTGTGCAGTTGGCAGATACGCAGTATTTT. Translating gives CASSVQLADTQYF.

This clonotype was seen ten or more times. The V and J genes are TRBV5-1 and TRBJ2-3; D unclear. V was clipped by 0 bases and J by 4 bases, with 12 bases between them. CDR1 and CDR2 (germline): SGHRS, YFSETQ. The length of the CDR3 is 15 residues. In DNA, the CDR3 is TGCGCCAGCAGCTTGGTTGGTCTCGGCGCAGATACGCAGTATTTT. It encodes CASSLVGLGADTQYF.

The chain joins TRBV2 to TRBJ2-4, with D perhaps TRBD1 or TRBD2 (5 bases each). The J call may be in error: the DNA end matches TRBJ2-7 better. CDR3 length equals 14 residues. From germline, CDR1 is SNHLY and CDR2 FYNNEI. The CDR3 DNA reads TGTGCCAGCATCCGCAGGGACCAAACCTACGAGCAGTACTTC. As protein: CASIRRDQTYEQYF.

J is TRBJ2-2 and V is TRBV7-6, with a weak D call TRBD1 (5 bases). Trimming removed 5 bases from V and 0 bases from J, with 25 bases in between. CDR1 is SGHVS and CDR2 is FNYEAQ in the germline V gene. The CDR3 has 20 amino acids. CDR3 residues: CASSAFHLDRYPSNTGELFF. DNA for the CDR3: TGTGCCAGCAGCGCATTTCACTTAGACAGATACCCTTCGAACACCGGGGAGCTGTTTTTT.

This clonotype was seen at least ten times. This rearrangement joins TRBV5-1 to TRBJ1-2; D is ambiguous. V shed 0 bases and J shed 3 bases, with 12 bases lying between them. This CDR3 is built from 15 residues. Germline V CDR1 and CDR2: SGHRS, YFSETQ. The CDR3 DNA follows: TGCGCCAGCAGCTTGGAACCCCTAGTAGACTATGGCTACACCTTC. It specifies CASSLEPLVDYGYTF.

A few counts support this clonotype. This chain uses TRBV7-3 with TRBJ2-7, with D possibly matching TRBD2 (6 bases). V was shortened by 5 bases and J by 5 bases, with 13 bases between the two germline ends. The CDR3 runs to 13 residues. Germline V gene sequence: CDR1 SGHTA, CDR2 FQGTGA. The CDR3 reads CASSGTSQDEQYF. CDR3 coding DNA: TGTGCCAGCAGCGGAACTAGCCAGGACGAGCAGTACTTC.